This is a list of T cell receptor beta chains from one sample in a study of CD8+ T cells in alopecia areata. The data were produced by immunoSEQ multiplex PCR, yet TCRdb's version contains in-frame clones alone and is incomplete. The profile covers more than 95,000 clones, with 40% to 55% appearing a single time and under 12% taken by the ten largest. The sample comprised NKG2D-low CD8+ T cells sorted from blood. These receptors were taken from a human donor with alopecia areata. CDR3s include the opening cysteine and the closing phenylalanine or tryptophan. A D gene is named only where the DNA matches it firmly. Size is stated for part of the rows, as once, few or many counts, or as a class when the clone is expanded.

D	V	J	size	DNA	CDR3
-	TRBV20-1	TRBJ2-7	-	TGCAGTGCTACTGACCCCGAGAGCTTC	CSATDPESF
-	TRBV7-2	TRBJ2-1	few	TGTGCCAGCAGCGTAACAGGGAGCTCCTACAATGAGCAGTTCTTC	CASSVTGSSYNEQFF
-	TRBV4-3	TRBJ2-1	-	TGCGCCAGCAGCCAAGTGGGGGGCGTGGTTGGGTCAGATGAGCAGTTCTTC	CASSQVGGVVGSDEQFF
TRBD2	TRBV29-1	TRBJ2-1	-	TGCAGCGTTGAGGGGCGGGGGGGTTACAATGAGCAGTTCTTC	CSVEGRGGYNEQFF
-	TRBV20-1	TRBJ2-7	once	TGCAGTGCTAGCCCCGACATCGAGTTC	CSASPDIEF
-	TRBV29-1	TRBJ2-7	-	TGCAGCGTTGAAGATAGAAGGGGGGAGTACGAGCAGTACTTC	CSVEDRRGEYEQYF
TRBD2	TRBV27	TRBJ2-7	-	TGTGCCAGCAGTTTAGGGGGACTAGTCCGGGAGCAGTACTTC	CASSLGGLVREQYF
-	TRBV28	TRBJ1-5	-	TGTGCCAGCAGTCTGGGCCCAGGGGCTTATAGCAATCAGCCCCAGCATTTT	CASSLGPGAYSNQPQHF
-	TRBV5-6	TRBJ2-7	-	TGTGCCAGCAGCTTGGGGTCCCCCACAGAGCAGTACTTC	CASSLGSPTEQYF
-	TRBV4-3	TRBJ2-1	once	TGCGCCAGCAGCCAAGGGCAGTTAAATGAGCAGTTCTTC	CASSQGQLNEQFF
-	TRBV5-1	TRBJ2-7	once	TGCGCCAGCAGCTTCACGGGACCTCCCTACGAGCAGTACTTC	CASSFTGPPYEQYF
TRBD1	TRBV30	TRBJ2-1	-	TGTGCCTGGAGTGCGGGACAGGGAGACAATGAGCAGTTCTTC	CAWSAGQGDNEQFF
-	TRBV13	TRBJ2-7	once	TGTGCCAGCAGCTTAGGCCTAGGGACGCCAAACGAGCAGTACTTC	CASSLGLGTPNEQYF
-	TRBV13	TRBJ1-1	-	TGTGCCAGCAGCACAGGAGGAGTGAACACTGAAGCTTTCTTT	CASSTGGVNTEAFF
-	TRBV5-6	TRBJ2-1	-	TGTGCCAGCAGCCTCCAGAGCAATGAGCAGTTCTTC	CASSLQSNEQFF
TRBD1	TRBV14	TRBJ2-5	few	TGTGCCAGCAGCCAGCTTGACAGGGGGGAGGAGACCCAGTACTTC	CASSQLDRGEETQYF
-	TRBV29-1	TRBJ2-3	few	TGCAGCGTTGTTAGAGGGTCGGGAGATACGCAGTATTTT	CSVVRGSGDTQYF
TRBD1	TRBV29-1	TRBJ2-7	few	TGCAGCGGAGGGGGCAGCCAAGGGGAGCAGTACTTC	CSGGGSQGEQYF
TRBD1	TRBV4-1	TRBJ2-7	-	TGCGCCAGCAGCCAAGATAGGACAGGGAACGAGCAGTACTTC	CASSQDRTGNEQYF
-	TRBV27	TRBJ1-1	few	TGTGCCAGCAGTTCCACCATGAACACTGAAGCTTTCTTT	CASSSTMNTEAFF
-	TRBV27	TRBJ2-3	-	TGTGCCAGCAGTTTATCGTTCCCAGATACGCAGTATTTT	CASSLSFPDTQYF
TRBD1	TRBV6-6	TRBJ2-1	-	TGTGCCAGCAGTCCTACCGGGACAGAGGACAATGAGCAGTTCTTC	CASSPTGTEDNEQFF
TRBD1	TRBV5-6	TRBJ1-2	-	TGTGCCAGCGGCGACAGGGACCATGGCTACACCTTC	CASGDRDHGYTF
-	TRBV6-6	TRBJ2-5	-	TGTGCCAGCAGTTATGACCCCCGGGAGACCCAGTACTTC	CASSYDPRETQYF
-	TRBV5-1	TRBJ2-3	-	TGCGCCAGCAGCTTTCGGTGGGCCAGCACAGATACGCAGTATTTT	CASSFRWASTDTQYF
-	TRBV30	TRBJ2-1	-	TGTGCCTGGAGTGACACCCACAATGAGCAGTTCTTC	CAWSDTHNEQFF
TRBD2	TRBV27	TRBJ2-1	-	TGTGCCAGCACCGTAGGCGGGAGACACAATGAGCAGTTCTTC	CASTVGGRHNEQFF
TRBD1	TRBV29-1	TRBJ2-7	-	TGCAGCGTTGAAGCACCGGGACAGGGCCACCTAGAGCAGTACTTC	CSVEAPGQGHLEQYF
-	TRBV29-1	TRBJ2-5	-	TGCAGCGTTACCCCCCTTTACCAAGAGACCCAGTACTTC	CSVTPLYQETQYF
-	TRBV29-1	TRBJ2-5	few	TGCAGCGTTGTGGGGGAGACCCAGTACTTC	CSVVGETQYF
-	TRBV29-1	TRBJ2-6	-	TGCAGCGTTGAGGGGGAGTCTGGGGCCAACGTCCTGACTTTC	CSVEGESGANVLTF
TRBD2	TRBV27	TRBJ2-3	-	TGTGCCAGCAGTTATAGCGGGGGACACACAGATACGCAGTATTTT	CASSYSGGHTDTQYF
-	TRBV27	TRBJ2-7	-	TGTGCCAGCAGTTTACAGGGGTCGGGCTACGAGCAGTACTTC	CASSLQGSGYEQYF
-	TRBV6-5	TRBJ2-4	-	TGTGCCAGCAGTTTAGGGGGGAGACACATTCAGTACTTC	CASSLGGRHIQYF
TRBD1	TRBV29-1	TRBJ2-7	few	TGCAGCGTTGAAGAGACAGGGCGGGAGCAGTACTTC	CSVEETGREQYF
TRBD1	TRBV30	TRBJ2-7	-	TGTGCCTGGGATACAGGGGGCGGAGAGCAGTACTTC	CAWDTGGGEQYF
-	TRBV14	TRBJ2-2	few	TGTGCCAGCAGCCAAGGGAGCACCGGGGAGCTGTTTTTT	CASSQGSTGELFF
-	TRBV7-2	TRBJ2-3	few	TGTGCCAGCAGCTTGGAAGATAGAGTAGATACGCAGTATTTT	CASSLEDRVDTQYF
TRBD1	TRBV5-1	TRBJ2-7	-	TGCGCCAGCAGCTTGGTCGGGACAGGTAACTACGAGCAGTACTTC	CASSLVGTGNYEQYF
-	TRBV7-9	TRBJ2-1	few	TGTGCCAGCAGCTTAGGAGAGTGGAATGAGCAGTTCTTC	CASSLGEWNEQFF
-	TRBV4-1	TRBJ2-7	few	TGCGCCAGCAGGGACAGCTCCTACGAGCAGTACTTC	CASRDSSYEQYF
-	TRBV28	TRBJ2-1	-	TGTGCCAGCAGTTTAGTATCGCGGCAGTTCTTC	CASSLVSRQFF
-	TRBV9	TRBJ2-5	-	TGTGCCAGCAGCGTAGGAGGAGGGCACGAGACCCAGTACTTC	CASSVGGGHETQYF
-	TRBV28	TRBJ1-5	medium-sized	TGTGCCAGCAGTTTAAGGGAGGGTATCGATCAGCCCCAGCATTTT	CASSLREGIDQPQHF
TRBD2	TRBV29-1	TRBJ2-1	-	TGCAGCGCGGGACTAGCGGGAGGGTCTGGTGAGCAGTTCTTC	CSAGLAGGSGEQFF
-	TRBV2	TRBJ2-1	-	TGTGCCAGCAGTGCGGGTTTAGGACACGATGAGCAGTTCTTC	CASSAGLGHDEQFF
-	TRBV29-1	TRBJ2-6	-	TGCAGCGTTTTCATCACCTCCTCTGGGGCCAACGTCCTGACTTTC	CSVFITSSGANVLTF
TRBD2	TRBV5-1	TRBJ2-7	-	TGCGCCAGCACGTGGACTAGCGGGGGGTACGAGCAGTACTTC	CASTWTSGGYEQYF
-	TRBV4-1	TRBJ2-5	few	TGCGCCAGCAGCCAGGGGGTCCAAGAGACCCAGTACTTC	CASSQGVQETQYF
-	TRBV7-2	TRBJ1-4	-	TGTGCCAGCAGCTTAGAACAGGTCTTGCCCCCTAATGAAAAACTGTTTTTT	CASSLEQVLPPNEKLFF
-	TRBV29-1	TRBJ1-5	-	TGCAGCGTTGCTCCAGGGGTGAATCAGCCCCAGCATTTT	CSVAPGVNQPQHF
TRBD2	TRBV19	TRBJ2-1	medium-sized	TGTGCCAGCCAATATACGGGGGGACTAGAGCAGTTCTTC	CASQYTGGLEQFF
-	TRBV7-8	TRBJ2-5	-	TGTGCCAGCAGCTTAGATTCGGGGGCCGAGACCCAGTACTTC	CASSLDSGAETQYF
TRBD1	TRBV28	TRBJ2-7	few	TGTGCCAGCAATAAAGGACAGGGGGCCTTCTACGAGCAGTACTTC	CASNKGQGAFYEQYF
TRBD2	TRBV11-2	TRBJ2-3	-	TGTGCCAGCAGCAGTCATTACGGGGGGGCCTCAGATACGCAGTATTTT	CASSSHYGGASDTQYF
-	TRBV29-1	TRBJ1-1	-	TGCAGCGTTGAAGATTATAGAGAAGCTTTCTTT	CSVEDYREAFF
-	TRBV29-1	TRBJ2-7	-	TGCAGCGTTGACGGACATCCGGGCTACGAGCAGTACTTC	CSVDGHPGYEQYF